This entry lists 28 T cell receptor beta chains sequenced from one sample in a study of PD-1 blockade in mismatch repair-deficient tumors. The protocol was immunoSEQ multiplex PCR, while the TCRdb copy is restricted to in-frame clones and leaves out a portion. Seen here are about 120,000 clones, about 88% observed once, and the top ten hold roughly 14%. The sequencing used peripheral blood, collected 44 weeks after starting pembrolizumab. The source of these receptors is an adult with mismatch repair-deficient cancer.

The chain is built from TRBV7-9 and TRBJ2-2; 10 bases are shared with TRBD1. This CDR3 comprises 15 residues. With V trimmed by 3 bases and J by 5 bases, 3 bases remained unmatched. Germline-derived CDR1 and CDR2 are SEHNR and FQNEAQ (reference sequence). The CDR3 sequence: CASSFDRGRTGELFF. The CDR3 DNA sequence: TGTGCCAGCAGCTTCGACAGGGGGCGAACCGGGGAGCTGTTTTTT.

V and J are TRBV7-3 and TRBJ1-1; 11 positions match TRBD1. Germline lookup yields CDR1 SGHTA and CDR2 FQGTGA. There are 15 residues in the CDR3. The J segment lost 4 bases and the V segment lost 5 bases, leaving 6 bases of the junction unmatched. The DNA of the CDR3 is TGTGCCAGCAGCAGGACAGGGGGCGAGGGCACTGAAGCTTTCTTT. It yields the protein CASSRTGGEGTEAFF.

This clone was seen more than once but under ten times. This rearrangement joins TRBV6-4 to TRBJ2-1; 12 bases fit TRBD2. Trimming removed 7 bases from V and 7 bases from J; junction bases left unmatched: 5. The CDR3 loop spans 14 amino acids. CDR1 and CDR2 (germline): MRHNA, SNTAGT. The CDR3 protein is CASKGLAGSNEQFF. CDR3 nucleotide sequence: TGTGCCAGCAAAGGACTAGCGGGAAGTAATGAGCAGTTCTTC.

The genes are TRBV7-9 and TRBJ1-1; D remains ambiguous. Germline CDR1 reads SEHNR; CDR2 reads FQNEAQ (reference sequence). V was clipped by 3 bases and J by 1 base, with 6 bases between them. The CDR3 consists of 13 residues. In DNA form, the CDR3 reads TGTGCCAGCAGCTTGGGATGGAACACTGAAGCTTTCTTT. It translates to CASSLGWNTEAFF.

The DNA of the CDR3 is TGTGCCAGCAGCTTAGGAGGGGGCGTTGCTGAAGCTTTCTTT. Protein: CASSLGGGVAEAFF. This rearrangement joins TRBV5-4 to TRBJ1-1; 7 bases fit TRBD1. CDR3 length equals 14 residues. V gave up 2 bases and J gave up 6 bases; unmatched junction bases: 7. From germline, CDR1 is SGHNT and CDR2 YYREEE (reference sequence).

The V call is TRBV28, the J call TRBJ2-7, with D perhaps TRBD2 (6 bases). The CDR3 spans 16 residues. With 4 bases removed from V and 2 bases from J, the gap between germline ends came to 18 bases. Looked up from germline, CDR1 is MDHEN and CDR2 is SYDVKM. This CDR3 reads CASSSPRDGGTYEQYF. In nucleotides, the CDR3 is TGTGCCAGCAGTTCGCCCCGGGACGGAGGGACCTACGAGCAGTACTTC. The full variable domain, completed using reference TRBV28 and TRBJ2-7, is DVKVTQSSRYLVKRTGEKVFLECVQDMDHENMFWYRQDPGLGLRLIYFSYDVKMKEKGDIPEGYSVSREKKERFSLILESASTNQTSMYLCASSSPRDGGTYEQYFGPGTRLTVT.

CDR3 DNA sequence: TGTGCCAGCAGTGTGCTAAGGGCCCCCTACAATGAGCAGTTCTTC. It specifies CASSVLRAPYNEQFF. This chain links TRBV6-1 with TRBJ2-1; unclear D gene. The ends were cut back, 4 bases at V and 2 bases at J, with 12 bases in the middle. CDR3 length: 15 amino acids. CDR1 is MNHNS, CDR2 SASEGT, per germline.

The rearrangement joins TRBV10-2 to TRBJ2-5; TRBD2 matches at 10 bases. The CDR3 is 16 amino acids. Germline CDR1 reads WSHSY; CDR2 reads SAAADI. With 3 bases clipped from V and 5 bases from J, the junction kept 9 bases outside the gene matches. DNA of the CDR3: TGCGCCAGCAGTGACTTCCATAGCGGGAGGATCGAGACCCAGTACTTC. Protein: CASSDFHSGRIETQYF.

This chain links TRBV7-9 with TRBJ2-7; the D is unclear. CDR3 length: 14 amino acids. V gave up 2 bases and J gave up 5 bases, with 13 bases separating them. Germline V gives CDR1 SEHNR, CDR2 FQNEAQ (reference sequence). This chain's CDR3 is CASSLRLDYHEQYF. CDR3 in DNA: TGTGCCAGCAGCTTACGCCTAGATTACCACGAGCAGTACTTC. Combining the CDR3 with reference TRBV7-9 and TRBJ2-7 gives the whole variable domain DTGVSQNPRHKITKRGQNVTFRCDPISEHNRLYWYRQTLGQGPEFLTYFQNEAQLEKSRLLSDRFSAERPKGSFSTLEIQRTEQGDSAMYLCASSLRLDYHEQYFGPGTRLTVT.

J is TRBJ2-7 and V is TRBV21-1; the table's D call TRBD1 went unverified against the DNA. TRBV21-1 is classified as a pseudogene. This CDR3 is built from 16 residues. The CDR3 DNA is TGTGCCAGCCAAAGGACAGGTCCTTCGTGCTCCTACGAGCAGTACTTC. Its translation: CASQRTGPSCSYEQYF.

This chain joins TRBV7-9 and TRBJ2-5; D may match TRBD1 or TRBD2 (6 bases each). Germline V gives CDR1 SEHNR, CDR2 FQNEAQ (reference sequence). Trimming left V 5 bases short and J 5 bases short, with 18 bases between. The CDR3 sequence is 15 residues long. The DNA of the CDR3 is TGTGCCAGCAGCACATATCCCGGGGGCGGGGAGACCCAGTACTTC. Residues: CASSTYPGGGETQYF.

The genes are TRBV11-2 and TRBJ2-7; D is perhaps TRBD2 (5 bases). Germline assignment: CDR1 SGHAT and CDR2 FQNNGV. CDR3 size: 18 residues. V shed 3 bases and J shed 2 bases, with 23 bases lying between them. For the CDR3, the DNA is TGTGCCAGCAGCTTGTACGACCGGGCTCTCGGGAAGACCTACGAGCAGTACTTC. The encoded protein is CASSLYDRALGKTYEQYF.

The CDR3 DNA follows: TGTGCCAGCAGCGTAGGTGCGAAGGTGGGGAAACTGTTTTTT. It translates to CASSVGAKVGKLFF. J is TRBJ1-4 and V is TRBV9; D not certain. This CDR3 has 14 residues. V was shortened by 0 bases and J by 11 bases, with 14 bases between the two germline ends. CDR1 and CDR2 (germline): SGDLS, YYNGEE. The full variable domain, rest sourced from reference TRBV9 and TRBJ1-4, is DSGVTQTPKHLITATGQRVTLRCSPRSGDLSVYWYQQSLDQGLQFLIQYYNGEERAKGNILERFSAQQFPDLHSELNLSSLELGDSALYFCASSVGAKVGKLFFGSGTQLSVL.

V gene TRBV7-5 combines with J gene TRBJ2-7; the table names TRBD1, a call not compared with the DNA. TRBV7-5 is a listed pseudogene. CDR3 length: 14 residues. The CDR3, as DNA: TGTGCCAGATACCGGGACAGGGAATCCTACGAGCAGTACTTC. This sequence encodes CARYRDRESYEQYF.

V usage is TRBV10-3 and J usage is TRBJ2-3; 8 bases fit TRBD2. Looked up from germline, CDR1 is ENHRY and CDR2 is SYGVKD. Unmatched junction bases numbered 9, after V lost 0 bases and J lost 1 base. This CDR3 region has 18 residues. DNA of the CDR3: TGTGCCATCAGTGAGTCGTACGGGAGGGCCCCCGGCACAGATACGCAGTATTTT. Its translation: CAISESYGRAPGTDTQYF.

The chain employs TRBV6-4 and TRBJ2-7, with 12 bases fitting TRBD2. This CDR3 contains 18 residues. V lost 2 bases, J lost 4 bases, and 12 bases stayed unmatched. Germline V gene data show CDR1 as MRHNA and CDR2 as SNTAGT. The CDR3 protein is CASSDNGLAGFPAYEQYF. The CDR3 nucleotides are TGTGCCAGCAGTGACAATGGACTAGCGGGATTCCCCGCTTACGAGCAGTACTTC.

This chain uses TRBV15 with TRBJ2-3; the D is unclear. Germline V gene data show CDR1 as LNHNV and CDR2 as YYDKDF (reference sequence). With 5 bases removed from V and 2 bases from J, the gap between germline ends came to 11 bases. This CDR3 has 14 amino acids. CDR3 sequence (DNA): TGTGCCACCAGCTTAACCACGATCACAGATACGCAGTATTTT. It codes for CATSLTTITDTQYF.

The CDR3 DNA is TGTGCCAGCAGCCAAGACCCCTCCGGGACTCCCTCCTACGAGCAGTACTTC. It specifies CASSQDPSGTPSYEQYF. V usage is TRBV4-2 and J usage is TRBJ2-5; D is perhaps TRBD2 (6 bases). The end of the DNA aligns better with TRBJ2-7, so the J call may be wrong. Looked up from germline, CDR1 is LGHNA and CDR2 is YNFKEQ. The CDR3 runs to 17 residues.

This sequence joins TRBV5-4 and TRBJ2-1, with 12 bases identical to TRBD2. CDR1 is SGHNT and CDR2 is YYREEE in the germline V gene (reference sequence). V dropped 6 bases and J dropped 10; count of bases not matched to a gene: 11. This CDR3 comprises 15 residues. The CDR3 reads CASNTGLAGTGEQFF. In DNA, the CDR3 is TGTGCCAGCAATACGGGACTAGCGGGTACTGGGGAGCAGTTCTTC.

The chain recombines TRBV11-2 with TRBJ2-7; D unresolved. This CDR3 comprises 11 residues. Between the trimmed V and J ends, which lost 5 bases and 6 bases, there was a span of 8 bases. Per germline, CDR1 SGHAT and CDR2 FQNNGV. Written as DNA, the CDR3 is TGTGCCAGCAGCAGTATTCTCGAGCAGTACTTC. It yields the protein CASSSILEQYF.

This clone was recorded once. The chain recombines TRBV4-1 with TRBJ2-3, with no clear D. Trimming pared 4 bases from V and 4 bases from J, leaving 12 bases between. The V gene's germline CDR1 is MGHRA and CDR2 YSYEKL. This CDR3 is 14 amino acids long. CDR3 sequence (DNA): TGCGCCAGCAGCCGCTCAACCCCCCCAGATACGCAGTATTTT. Protein: CASSRSTPPDTQYF.

The chain uses TRBV5-6 and TRBJ1-2; D ambiguous. The CDR3 is 12 residues long. Germline assignment: CDR1 SGHDT and CDR2 YYEEEE. Trimming took off 2 bases at V and 7 bases at J, with 9 bases between the two ends. DNA for the CDR3: TGTGCCAGCAGCTTAAAGGGTGGTGGCTACACCTTC. Amino acid sequence: CASSLKGGGYTF.

The rearrangement uses TRBV7-2 and TRBJ2-1, with D perhaps matching TRBD1 or TRBD2 (7 bases each). The CDR3 is 16 residues long. The V end was cut by 6 bases, the J end by 10 bases, with 25 bases between. CDR1 is SGHTA, CDR2 FQGNSA, per germline. This CDR3 reads CASRIVGSQGGNEQFF. The CDR3 DNA follows: TGTGCCAGCAGAATTGTAGGGTCGCAGGGGGGGAACGAGCAGTTCTTC.

This clone occurred a few times. V gene TRBV7-9 combines with J gene TRBJ1-2, with 10 bases fitting TRBD1. The CDR3 is made up of 13 amino acids. The ends lost 6 bases at V and 6 bases at J; junction bases unmatched: 4. The germline gives CDR1 SEHNR, CDR2 FQNEAQ (reference sequence). In DNA, the CDR3 is TGTGCCAGCAGGCTGGGACAGGGGAATGGCTACACCTTC. Translation: CASRLGQGNGYTF. Together with reference TRBV7-9 and TRBJ1-2, the CDR3 gives the full variable domain: DTGVSQNPRHKITKRGQNVTFRCDPISEHNRLYWYRQTLGQGPEFLTYFQNEAQLEKSRLLSDRFSAERPKGSFSTLEIQRTEQGDSAMYLCASRLGQGNGYTFGSGTRLTVV.

The V call is TRBV30, the J call TRBJ2-1; D is unresolved. Between the trimmed V and J ends, which lost 4 bases and 11 bases, there was a span of 15 bases. The CDR3 runs 12 residues. Germline CDR1 is GTSNPN and CDR2 is SVGIG (reference sequence). The CDR3 reads CAWNRYNEQQFF. The DNA for the CDR3 is TGTGCCTGGAACAGATACAATGAGCAGCAGTTCTTC.

This chain links TRBV15 with TRBJ2-3; D gene ambiguous. Trimming left V 3 bases short and J 4 bases short, with 8 bases between. The CDR3 runs to 13 residues. Germline V gene sequence: CDR1 LNHNV, CDR2 YYDKDF (reference sequence). The CDR3 sequence: CATSRGKADTQYF. Written as DNA, the CDR3 is TGTGCCACCAGCAGGGGGAAGGCAGATACGCAGTATTTT.

V and J are TRBV27 and TRBJ2-2; D gene uncertain. The CDR3 spans 15 residues. From germline, CDR1 is MNHEY and CDR2 SMNVEV (reference sequence). Trimming stripped 5 bases from V and 5 bases from J, with 15 bases between. The CDR3 region has the DNA TGTGCCAGCAGTCCATGGGTCCGTTTGACCGGGGAGCTGTTTTTT. As protein: CASSPWVRLTGELFF.

The chain links TRBV6-5 to TRBJ2-3; D uncertain. The CDR3 contains 14 residues. Trimming pared 0 bases from V and 6 bases from J, leaving 10 bases between. In germline, CDR1 is MNHEY, CDR2 SVGAGI. The CDR3 is CASSYSAFGDTQYF. CDR3 in DNA: TGTGCCAGCAGTTACTCGGCCTTCGGGGATACGCAGTATTTT.